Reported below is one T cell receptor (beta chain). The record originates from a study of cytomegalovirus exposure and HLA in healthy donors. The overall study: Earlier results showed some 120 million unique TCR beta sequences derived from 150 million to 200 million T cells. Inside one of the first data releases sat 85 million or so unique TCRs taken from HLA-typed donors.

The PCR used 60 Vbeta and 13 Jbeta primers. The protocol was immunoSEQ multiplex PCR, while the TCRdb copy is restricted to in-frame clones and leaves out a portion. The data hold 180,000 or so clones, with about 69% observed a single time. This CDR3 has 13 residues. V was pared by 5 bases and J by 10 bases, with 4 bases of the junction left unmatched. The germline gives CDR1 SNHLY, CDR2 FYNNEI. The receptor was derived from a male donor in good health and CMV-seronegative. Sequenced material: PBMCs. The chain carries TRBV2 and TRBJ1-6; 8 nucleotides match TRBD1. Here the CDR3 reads CASSNRQGSPLHF. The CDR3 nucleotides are TGTGCCAGCAGTAATAGACAGGGGTCACCCCTCCACTTT.